This entry concerns a single T cell receptor (beta chain). This sample is part of a study of blood T cells in healthy people across ages. The CDR3 covers 15 residues. The V and J ends lost 3 bases and 5 bases, in that order; junction bases with no gene match: 5. Per germline, CDR1 MNHEY and CDR2 SMNVEV (reference sequence). A second PCR of about 7 to 12 cycles used a sample-barcoded 5' primer and a J-beta primer mix. Using its own MiXCR run on the 5' RACE reads, TCRdb lists one record per CDR3 protein. The top ten clones hold around 21% of a sample with hundreds of thousands of distinct CDR3 sequences, around 45% of them seen once.

This sequence joins TRBV27 and TRBJ2-3; TRBD2 aligns across 10 bases. The source material was blood. This TCR was recovered from a man aged 55 to 70 in good health. DNA for the CDR3: TGTGCCAGCAGTTTTGGAGCGGGGGGGGTAGATACGCAGTATTTT. Amino acid sequence: CASSFGAGGVDTQYF.